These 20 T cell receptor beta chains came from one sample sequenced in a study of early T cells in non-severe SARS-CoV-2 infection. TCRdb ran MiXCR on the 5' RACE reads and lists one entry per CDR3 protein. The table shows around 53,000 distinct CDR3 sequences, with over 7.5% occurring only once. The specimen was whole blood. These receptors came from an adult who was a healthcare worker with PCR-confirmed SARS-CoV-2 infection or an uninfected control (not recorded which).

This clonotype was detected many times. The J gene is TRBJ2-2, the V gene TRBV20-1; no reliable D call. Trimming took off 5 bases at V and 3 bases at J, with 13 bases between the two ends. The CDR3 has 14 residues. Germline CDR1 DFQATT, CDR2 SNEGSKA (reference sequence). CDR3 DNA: TGCAGTGCTGCCGGACCTCTGGACACCGGGGAGCTGTTTTTT. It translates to CSAAGPLDTGELFF.

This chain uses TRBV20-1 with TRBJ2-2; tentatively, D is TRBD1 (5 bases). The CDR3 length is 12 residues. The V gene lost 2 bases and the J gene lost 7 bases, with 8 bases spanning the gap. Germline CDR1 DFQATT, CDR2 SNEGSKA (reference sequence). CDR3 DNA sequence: TGCAGTGCTAGAAGGGGAAACGGGGAGCTGTTTTTT. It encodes CSARRGNGELFF.

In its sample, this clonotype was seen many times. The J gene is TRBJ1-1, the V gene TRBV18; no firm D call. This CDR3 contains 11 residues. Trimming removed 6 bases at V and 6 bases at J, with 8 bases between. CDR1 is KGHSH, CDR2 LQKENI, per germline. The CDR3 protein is CASSLGSEAFF. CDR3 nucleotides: TGTGCCAGCTCCCTCGGATCTGAAGCTTTCTTT.

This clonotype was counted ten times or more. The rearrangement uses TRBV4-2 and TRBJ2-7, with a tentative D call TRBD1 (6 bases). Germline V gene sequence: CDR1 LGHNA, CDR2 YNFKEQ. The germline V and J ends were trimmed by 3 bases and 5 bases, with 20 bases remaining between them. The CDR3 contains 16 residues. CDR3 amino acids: CASSHISGQDPHEQYF. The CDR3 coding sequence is TGTGCCAGCAGCCACATCTCGGGACAAGACCCCCACGAGCAGTACTTC.

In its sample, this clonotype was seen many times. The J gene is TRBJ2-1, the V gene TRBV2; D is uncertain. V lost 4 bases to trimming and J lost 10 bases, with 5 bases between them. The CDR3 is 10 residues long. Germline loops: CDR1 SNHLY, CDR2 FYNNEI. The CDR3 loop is CASSGGEQFF. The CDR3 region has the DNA TGTGCCAGCAGTGGGGGAGAGCAGTTCTTC.

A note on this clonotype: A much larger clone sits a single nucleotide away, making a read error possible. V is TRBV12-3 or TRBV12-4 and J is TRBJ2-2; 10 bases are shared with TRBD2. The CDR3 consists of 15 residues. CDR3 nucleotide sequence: TGTACCAGCAGCCCTGGGAGCGGGAGGGGCGGGGAGCTGTTTTTT. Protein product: CTSSPGSGRGGELFF.

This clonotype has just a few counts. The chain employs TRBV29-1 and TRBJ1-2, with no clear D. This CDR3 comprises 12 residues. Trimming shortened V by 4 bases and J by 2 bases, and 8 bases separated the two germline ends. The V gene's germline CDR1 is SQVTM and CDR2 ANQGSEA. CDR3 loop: CSVGKENYGYTF. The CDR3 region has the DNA TGCAGCGTTGGAAAAGAGAACTATGGCTACACCTTC.

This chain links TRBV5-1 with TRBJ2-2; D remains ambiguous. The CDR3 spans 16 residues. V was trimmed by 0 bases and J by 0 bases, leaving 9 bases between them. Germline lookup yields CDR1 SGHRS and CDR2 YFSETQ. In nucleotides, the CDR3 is TGCGCCAGCAGCTTGGGCGCAGGACCGAACACCGGGGAGCTGTTTTTT. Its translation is CASSLGAGPNTGELFF.

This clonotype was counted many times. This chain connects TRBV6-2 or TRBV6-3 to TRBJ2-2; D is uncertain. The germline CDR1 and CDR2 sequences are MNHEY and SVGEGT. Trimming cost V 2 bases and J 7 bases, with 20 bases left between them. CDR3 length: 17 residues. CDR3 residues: CASSYLQTLDFHGELFF. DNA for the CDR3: TGTGCCAGCAGTTACCTACAAACCTTAGACTTCCACGGGGAGCTGTTTTTT.

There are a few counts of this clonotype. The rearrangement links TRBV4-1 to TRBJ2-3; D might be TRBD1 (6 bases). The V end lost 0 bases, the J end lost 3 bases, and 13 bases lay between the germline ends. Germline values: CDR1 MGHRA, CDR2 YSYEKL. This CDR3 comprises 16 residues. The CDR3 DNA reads TGCGCCAGCAGCCAAGAAGCAGGGGTCAATACAGATACGCAGTATTTT. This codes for CASSQEAGVNTDTQYF.

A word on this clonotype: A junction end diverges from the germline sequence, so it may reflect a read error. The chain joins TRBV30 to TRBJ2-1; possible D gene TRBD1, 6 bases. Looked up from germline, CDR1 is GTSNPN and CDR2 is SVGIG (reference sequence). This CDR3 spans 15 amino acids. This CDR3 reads CARSLLDRVDNEQFF. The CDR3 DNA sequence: TGTGCCCGGAGTTTGCTGGACAGAGTTGACAATGAGCAGTTCTTC.

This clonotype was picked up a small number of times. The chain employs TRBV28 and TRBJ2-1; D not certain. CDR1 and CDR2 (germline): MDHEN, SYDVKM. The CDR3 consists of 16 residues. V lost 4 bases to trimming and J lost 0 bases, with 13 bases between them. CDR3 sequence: CASSSLVASSYNEQFF. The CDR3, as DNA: TGTGCCAGCAGTTCTCTAGTCGCGAGCTCCTACAATGAGCAGTTCTTC.

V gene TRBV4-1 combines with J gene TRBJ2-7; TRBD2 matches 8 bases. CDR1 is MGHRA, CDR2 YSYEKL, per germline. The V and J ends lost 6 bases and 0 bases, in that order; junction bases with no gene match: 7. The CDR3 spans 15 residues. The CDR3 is CASRIEGTSSYEQYF. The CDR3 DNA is TGCGCCAGCAGAATAGAGGGGACTAGCTCCTACGAGCAGTACTTC.

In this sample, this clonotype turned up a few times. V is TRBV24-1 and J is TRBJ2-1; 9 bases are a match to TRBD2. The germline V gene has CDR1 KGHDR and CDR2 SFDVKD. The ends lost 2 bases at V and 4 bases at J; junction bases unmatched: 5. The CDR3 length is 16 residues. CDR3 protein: CATSDSDSGRYNEQFF. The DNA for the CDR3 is TGTGCCACCAGTGATTCCGACAGCGGGAGGTACAATGAGCAGTTCTTC.

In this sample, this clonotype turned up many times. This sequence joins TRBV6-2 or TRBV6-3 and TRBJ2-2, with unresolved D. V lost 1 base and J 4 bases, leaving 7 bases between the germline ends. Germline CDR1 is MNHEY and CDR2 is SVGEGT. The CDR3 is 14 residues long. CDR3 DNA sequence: TGTGCCAGCAGTTACTTCGCAGGCACCGGGGAGCTGTTTTTT. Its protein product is CASSYFAGTGELFF.

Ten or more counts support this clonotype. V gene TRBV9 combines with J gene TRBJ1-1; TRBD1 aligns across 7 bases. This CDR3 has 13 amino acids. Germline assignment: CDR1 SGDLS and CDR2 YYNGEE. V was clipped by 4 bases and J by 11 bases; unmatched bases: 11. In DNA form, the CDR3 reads TGTGCCAGCAGCCCCAAGGAGGGGGCGCGGGCTTTCTTT. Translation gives CASSPKEGARAFF. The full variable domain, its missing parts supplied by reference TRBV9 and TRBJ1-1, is DSGVTQTPKHLITATGQRVTLRCSPRSGDLSVYWYQQSLDQGLQFLIQYYNGEERAKGNILERFSAQQFPDLHSELNLSSLELGDSALYFCASSPKEGARAFFGQGTRLTVV.

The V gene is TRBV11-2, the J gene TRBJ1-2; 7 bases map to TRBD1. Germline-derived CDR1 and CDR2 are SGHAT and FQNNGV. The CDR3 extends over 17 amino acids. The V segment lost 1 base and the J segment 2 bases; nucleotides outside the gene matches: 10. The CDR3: CASSLAPRGRTNYGYTF. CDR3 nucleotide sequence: TGTGCCAGCAGCTTAGCCCCCAGGGGGAGGACCAACTATGGCTACACCTTC.

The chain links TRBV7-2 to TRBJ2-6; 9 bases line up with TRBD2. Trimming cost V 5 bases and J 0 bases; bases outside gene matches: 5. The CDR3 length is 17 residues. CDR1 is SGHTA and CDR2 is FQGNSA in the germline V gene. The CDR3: CASSGAGGSSGANVLTF. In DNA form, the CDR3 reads TGTGCCAGCAGCGGAGCGGGAGGATCCTCTGGGGCCAACGTCCTGACTTTC. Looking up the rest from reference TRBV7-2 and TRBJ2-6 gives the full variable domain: GAGVSQSPSNKVTEKGKDVELRCDPISGHTALYWYRQSLGQGLEFLIYFQGNSAPDKSGLPSDRFSAERTGGSVSTLTIQRTQQEDSAVYLCASSGAGGSSGANVLTFGAGSRLTVL.

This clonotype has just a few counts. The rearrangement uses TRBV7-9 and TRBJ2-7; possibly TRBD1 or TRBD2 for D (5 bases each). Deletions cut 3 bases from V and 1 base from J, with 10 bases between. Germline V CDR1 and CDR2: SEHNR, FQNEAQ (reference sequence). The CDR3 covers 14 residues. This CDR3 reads CASSLGDRSYEQYF. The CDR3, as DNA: TGTGCCAGCAGCTTGGGGGACCGATCCTACGAGCAGTACTTC. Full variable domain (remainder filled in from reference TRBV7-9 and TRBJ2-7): DTGVSQNPRHKITKRGQNVTFRCDPISEHNRLYWYRQTLGQGPEFLTYFQNEAQLEKSRLLSDRFSAERPKGSFSTLEIQRTEQGDSAMYLCASSLGDRSYEQYFGPGTRLTVT.

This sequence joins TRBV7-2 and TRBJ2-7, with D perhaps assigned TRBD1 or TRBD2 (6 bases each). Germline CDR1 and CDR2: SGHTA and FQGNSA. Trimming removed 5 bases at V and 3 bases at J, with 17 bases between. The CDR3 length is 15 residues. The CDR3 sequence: CASSPSPGADYEQYF. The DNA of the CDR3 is TGTGCCAGCAGCCCTTCCCCGGGGGCAGACTACGAGCAGTACTTC.